This T cell receptor beta chain was captured by sequencing in a study of T-cell memory formation after mild COVID-19. TCRdb re-derived calls from the 5' RACE reads in MiXCR, one entry per CDR3 protein. Among 300,000 to 350,000 distinct CDR3 sequences listed, approximately 14% were seen once. This TCR was sampled from a man younger than 35 who had mild COVID-19 (a few samples of this study predate the infection). Cell type and time point are not known. The sequencing sample was made of PBMCs or a T cell subset sorted from them (not recorded which).

Here the CDR3 DNA reads TGTGCCAGCAGCCAAGCTCGGGGTCTCTATGGCTACACCTTC. Translation: CASSQARGLYGYTF. This chain uses TRBV3-1 with TRBJ1-2; D remains ambiguous. CDR1 and CDR2 from the germline V gene are LGHDT and YNNKEL (reference sequence). The CDR3 contains 14 residues. With 1 base removed from V and 4 bases from J, the gap between germline ends came to 10 bases.